One and the same sample provided the 8 T cell receptor beta chains below, sequenced in a study of neurological immune-mediated disorders. TCRdb called the 5' RACE reads again in MiXCR, with one record for every CDR3 protein. The sample carries over 35,000 distinct CDR3 sequences, roughly 12% recorded once. Specimen: PBMCs. These receptors all stem from a female donor in good health.

This clonotype was detected many times. The chain links TRBV15 to TRBJ1-2, with D tentatively TRBD1 (5 bases). Germline-derived CDR1 and CDR2 are LNHNV and YYDKDF (reference sequence). V lost 0 bases to trimming and J lost 8 bases, with 16 bases between them. This CDR3 has 15 residues. The CDR3 DNA follows: TGTGCCACCAGCAGAGAACAGTGGGCAGGGTGGGGCTACACCTTC. This encodes CATSREQWAGWGYTF.

This clonotype appeared a few times. The chain has TRBV5-5 and TRBJ1-1; TRBD1 is a possible D gene (6 bases). This CDR3 has 12 amino acids. Germline V gene sequence: CDR1 SGHKS, CDR2 YYEKEE (reference sequence). CDR3 loop: CARVTGLTEAFF. CDR3 DNA: TGTGCGAGGGTCACAGGGTTGACTGAAGCTTTCTTT.

This clonotype was seen repeatedly, ten times or more. The gene calls are TRBV20-1 and TRBJ1-1; 9 nucleotides align to TRBD1. This CDR3 region has 14 residues. CDR1 is DFQATT and CDR2 is SNEGSKA in the germline V gene (reference sequence). J lost 6 bases, V lost 1 base, and 6 bases had no gene match. This chain's CDR3 is CSARGGQGRSEAFF. CDR3 nucleotide sequence: TGCAGTGCTAGAGGAGGACAGGGGAGATCTGAAGCTTTCTTT.

Many counts were recorded for this clonotype. V gene TRBV5-6 combines with J gene TRBJ2-1; D gene ambiguous. This CDR3 region has 14 residues. Germline CDR1 reads SGHDT; CDR2 reads YYEEEE. V lost 2 bases and J lost 3, with 9 bases in between. CDR3 bases: TGTGCCAGCAGCTTCGATGTCCTCTACAATGAGCAGTTCTTC. Translated, it gives CASSFDVLYNEQFF.

This clonotype was counted at least ten times. The chain links TRBV5-1 to TRBJ2-2, with D perhaps TRBD1 (5 bases). The CDR3 is 16 amino acids. Germline V gene sequence: CDR1 SGHRS, CDR2 YFSETQ. Trimming pared 2 bases from V and 0 bases from J, leaving 11 bases between. The CDR3 nucleotides are TGCGCCAGCAGCTTAGTAGGGGCGACGAACACCGGGGAGCTGTTTTTT. This sequence encodes CASSLVGATNTGELFF.

This clonotype came up many times. The chain is built from TRBV5-1 and TRBJ2-5, with 9 bases fitting TRBD2. Germline loops: CDR1 SGHRS, CDR2 YFSETQ. V lost 4 bases and J lost 5; bases outside the gene matches: 18. The CDR3 sequence is 18 residues long. As DNA, the CDR3 is TGCGCCAGCAGCCTGTCCGGGGCTAGCGGGGCCGGGGGGGAGACCCAGTACTTC. It translates to CASSLSGASGAGGETQYF.

The chain combines TRBV5-1 with TRBJ2-2; 7 bases match TRBD1. This CDR3 is 13 amino acids long. The germline gives CDR1 SGHRS, CDR2 YFSETQ. Trimming cost V 10 bases and J 14 bases; bases outside gene matches: 17. Written as DNA, the CDR3 is TGCGCCGAGGGGGACAGAGGCACCGGGTATCTGTTTTTT. This sequence encodes CAEGDRGTGYLFF.

At least ten counts were recorded for this clonotype. In DNA, the CDR3 is TGTGCCAGCAGCGCCGGCGGGTTTGTGGGAAACACCATATATTTT. It yields the protein CASSAGGFVGNTIYF. The chain combines TRBV9 with TRBJ1-3; D gene ambiguous. Germline lookup yields CDR1 SGDLS and CDR2 YYNGEE. The CDR3 length is 15 residues. Deletions cut 3 bases from V and 4 bases from J, with 14 bases between.